The sequence of this TCR beta chain was determined in a study of glioma-infiltrating T cells. CDR3 length: 18 amino acids. The germline V gene encodes CDR1 SGHTA and CDR2 FQGNSA. V shed 4 bases and J 4 bases; nucleotides not matched to a gene: 17. Using RNA template, CDR3s of TCR alpha and beta were amplified with iRepertoire arm-PCR. Tissue mRNA or PBMC total RNA, about 85-400 ng, went into one-step reverse transcription and amplification. TCRdb redid the calling of the multiplex PCR reads with MiXCR, one entry per CDR3 protein. The sample shows thousands of distinct CDR3 sequences, 28% of them seen only once. Points on this clonotype: Its antigen is currently unknown.

General study points: Tissue-blood divergence was below expectation in non-neoplastic patients, above in gliomas. Very few CDR3 sequences were shared between tissue and blood.

The receptor's source is a human donor with low-grade glioma or glioblastoma, undergoing nonglioma brain surgery, or in good health (not recorded which). The chain employs TRBV7-2 and TRBJ2-5; 8 positions match TRBD2. Sequenced material: glioma tissue, nonneoplastic brain tissue, or PBMCs (not recorded which). CDR3: CASSSTGGLAGLVETQYF. DNA of the CDR3: TGTGCCAGCAGCTCCACCGGGGGCTTAGCGGGGCTTGTAGAGACCCAGTACTTC.